Listed below are T cell receptor beta chains from one sample, sequenced in a study of neurological immune-mediated disorders. One entry per CDR3 protein results from TCRdb running MiXCR on the 5' RACE reads. The table lists more than 50,000 distinct CDR3 sequences, about 4.2% of them singletons. The specimen sequenced was PBMCs. These TCRs come from a man younger than 40 with multiple sclerosis. Both conserved end residues are part of each CDR3. A D gene is named only where the DNA matches it firmly. The size of a clone is reported for some rows only, either as once, few or many, or as a class for expanded clones.

CASSETGTNTIYF	TGCGCCAGCAGCGAGACAGGGACCAACACCATATATTTT	TRBV5-1	TRBJ1-3	many	TRBD1
CSASPDRVHQPQHF	TGCAGTGCTAGCCCGGACAGGGTTCATCAGCCCCAGCATTTT	TRBV20-1	TRBJ1-5	many	TRBD1
CSAKMAGWRQETQYF	TGCAGTGCCAAAATGGCAGGGTGGCGCCAAGAGACCCAGTACTTC	TRBV20-1	TRBJ2-5	many	.
CASSELGQGGNSPLHF	TGTGCCAGCAGTGAATTGGGACAGGGTGGCAATTCACCCCTCCACTTT	TRBV25-1	TRBJ1-6	many	TRBD1
CASSLALAGGSYNEQFF	TGTGCCAGCAGCTTAGCCCTAGCGGGGGGTTCCTACAATGAGCAGTTCTTC	TRBV7-8	TRBJ2-1	many	TRBD2
CASSVGDSGGRDTQYF	TGTGCCAGCAGCGTAGGGGATAGCGGGGGAAGAGATACGCAGTATTTT	TRBV9	TRBJ2-3	many	TRBD2
CASSRLGGPSYNEQFF	TGTGCCAGCAGCCGACTGGGGGGGCCTTCCTACAATGAGCAGTTCTTC	TRBV11-1	TRBJ2-1	few	.
CSVGASGRHDTQYF	TGCAGCGTTGGGGCTAGCGGGCGGCATGATACGCAGTATTTT	TRBV29-1	TRBJ2-3	many	TRBD2
CSARPTGRENIQYF	TGCAGTGCTAGACCGACAGGGAGGGAAAACATTCAGTACTTC	TRBV20-1	TRBJ2-4	many	.
CSASLPGQGASEAFF	TGCAGTGCGAGTTTACCGGGACAGGGGGCTTCTGAAGCTTTCTTT	TRBV20-1	TRBJ1-1	many	TRBD1
CASSQARANTGELFF	TGCGCCAGCAGCCAGGCCAGGGCAAACACCGGGGAGCTGTTTTTT	TRBV4-3	TRBJ2-2	many	.
CASRESGGSGETQYF	TGTGCCAGCAGGGAAAGTGGGGGCTCGGGAGAGACCCAGTACTTC	TRBV27	TRBJ2-5	many	.
CASSALGIQETQYF	TGTGCCAGCAGCGCCTTAGGGATCCAAGAGACCCAGTACTTC	TRBV13	TRBJ2-5	.	.
CASGTSGADTQYF	TGTGCCAGCGGGACTAGCGGGGCAGATACGCAGTATTTT	TRBV5-5	TRBJ2-3	many	TRBD2
CASDGEKGTSWDTQYF	TGTGCCAGTGATGGGGAGAAAGGGACTAGCTGGGATACGCAGTATTTT	TRBV25-1	TRBJ2-3	many	TRBD2
CASSARQDNSPLHF	TGCGCCAGCAGCGCTCGACAGGATAATTCACCCCTCCACTTT	TRBV5-1	TRBJ1-6	many	.
CSVEESQETQYF	TGCAGCGTTGAGGAAAGCCAAGAGACCCAGTACTTC	TRBV29-1	TRBJ2-5	.	.
CSAGTSHSVYNEQFF	TGCAGTGCTGGGACCTCTCACTCCGTCTACAATGAGCAGTTCTTC	TRBV20-1	TRBJ2-1	many	.
CAISDSGGPYNEQFF	TGTGCCATCAGTGATAGCGGGGGGCCTTACAATGAGCAGTTCTTC	TRBV10-3	TRBJ2-1	many	TRBD2
CASSSGTSGGLYEQYF	TGTGCCAGCAGCTCCGGGACTAGCGGGGGGCTCTACGAGCAGTACTTC	TRBV5-6	TRBJ2-7	many	TRBD2
CASTLKGTGYSGANVLTF	TGTGCCAGCACCCTGAAAGGGACAGGGTATTCTGGGGCCAACGTCCTGACTTTC	TRBV6-5	TRBJ2-6	many	TRBD1
CASSYQQASYNSPLHF	TGTGCCAGCAGCTACCAACAGGCATCCTATAATTCACCCCTCCACTTT	TRBV7-2	TRBJ1-6	many	.
CSARGGRYEQYF	TGCAGTGCTAGAGGGGGTAGATACGAGCAGTACTTC	TRBV20-1	TRBJ2-7	.	.
CASSLGGGKMNTEAFF	TGCGCCAGCAGCTTGGGAGGGGGGAAAATGAACACTGAAGCTTTCTTT	TRBV5-1	TRBJ1-1	many	.
CSARESRDQYF	TGCAGTGCTAGAGAAAGCAGAGACCAGTACTTC	TRBV20-1	TRBJ2-5	many	.
CASSSSWGNRHNSPLHF	TGTGCCAGCAGCTCTAGTTGGGGTAACCGGCATAATTCACCCCTCCACTTT	TRBV11-2	TRBJ1-6	many	.